The 32 T cell receptor beta chains below come from one sample, sequenced in a study of cytomegalovirus exposure and HLA in healthy donors. PCR used 60 Vbeta primers and 13 Jbeta primers. Sequencing was performed with immunoSEQ multiplex PCR; in TCRdb, only in-frame clones are kept and a portion is missing. The table includes about 130,000 clones, 74% detected once. Specimen: PBMCs. The receptors were gathered from a woman in her fifties or sixties in good health and CMV-seropositive.

The chain recombines TRBV20-1 with TRBJ2-5; D is uncertain. V was shortened by 1 base and J by 5 bases, with 5 bases between the two germline ends. CDR3 length: 11 residues. Germline V gives CDR1 DFQATT, CDR2 SNEGSKA (reference sequence). CDR3 DNA: TGCAGTGCTAGAGGGGCGGAGACCCAGTACTTC. This translates into CSARGAETQYF.

The chain recombines TRBV5-6 with TRBJ1-4; weak D call: TRBD1 (6 bases). V was pared by 4 bases and J by 9 bases, with 16 bases between. Germline CDR1 reads SGHDT; CDR2 reads YYEEEE. This CDR3 is 14 amino acids long. CDR3: CASSTLNRDKKLFF. DNA for the CDR3: TGTGCCAGCAGCACGTTAAACCGGGACAAAAAACTGTTTTTT.

This clone is a singleton in its sample. V usage is TRBV29-1 and J usage is TRBJ2-2, with TRBD1 matching over 11 bases. The CDR3 totals 16 residues. Germline CDR1 and CDR2: SQVTM and ANQGSEA. Losses at the gene ends were 7 bases for V and 7 bases for J; bases not matched to a gene: 14. In DNA, the CDR3 is TGCAGCGCCGACGTTCTCGGGACAGGGGGAAGCGGGGAGCTGTTTTTT. It codes for CSADVLGTGGSGELFF.

The rearrangement links TRBV2 to TRBJ2-7, with 9 bases fitting TRBD1. J lost 3 bases, V lost 5 bases, and 2 bases had no gene match. This CDR3 is built from 13 residues. Germline CDR1 reads SNHLY; CDR2 reads FYNNEI. CDR3 in DNA: TGTGCCAGCAGTTGGACAGGGGACTACGAGCAGTACTTC. Translation gives CASSWTGDYEQYF.

As to this clone: A read error may account for a junction end that differs from germline. V is TRBV6-5 and J is TRBJ1-2; D is unresolved. CDR1 and CDR2 from the germline V gene are MNHEY and SVGAGI. The CDR3 extends over 15 amino acids. The CDR3 sequence is CASSDGPERNYGYPF. The CDR3 nucleotides read TGTGCCAGCAGCGATGGACCCGAGCGGAACTATGGCTACCCCTTC.

The V call is TRBV6-4, the J call TRBJ2-5, with TRBD1 identical over 8 bases. With V trimmed by 4 bases and J by 9 bases, 7 bases remained unmatched. CDR3 length: 13 residues. Germline assignment: CDR1 MRHNA and CDR2 SNTAGT. The CDR3 here is CASSVSGGEAQYF. CDR3 in DNA: TGTGCCAGCAGTGTTTCAGGGGGCGAGGCCCAGTACTTC.

The chain carries TRBV7-6 and TRBJ2-2, with D perhaps matching TRBD1 (5 bases). This CDR3 has 14 residues. CDR1 and CDR2 from the germline V gene are SGHVS and FNYEAQ. V gave up 4 bases and J gave up 4 bases, with 10 bases separating them. DNA of the CDR3: TGTGCCAGCAGCTGGGGCAGTACCACCGGGGAGCTGTTTTTT. Translation gives CASSWGSTTGELFF.

This clone has more than one count but fewer than ten. The chain carries TRBV12-2 and TRBJ2-2; the table gives TRBD2 as D, unverified against the DNA. TRBV12-2 is assigned pseudogene status. The CDR3 spans 20 residues. The CDR3 here is CASRLTIAGGTRTNTGELFF. CDR3 in DNA: TGTGCAAGTCGCTTAACGATCGCGGGGGGTACCCGAACGAACACCGGGGAGCTGTTTTTT.

The chain is built from TRBV5-1 and TRBJ1-2, with TRBD1 matching over 12 bases. The ends lost 0 bases at V and 7 bases at J; junction bases unmatched: 4. Germline CDR1 and CDR2: SGHRS and YFSETQ. This CDR3 is built from 15 residues. In DNA, the CDR3 is TGCGCCAGCAGCTTGGCGGGACAGGGGGCAGGTGGCTACACCTTC. Amino acids: CASSLAGQGAGGYTF.

As DNA, the CDR3 is TGTGCCAGCAGCTTACCAAACAATGAGCAGTTCTTC. Amino acids: CASSLPNNEQFF. The genes are TRBV7-9 and TRBJ2-1; D unresolved. With 2 bases removed from V and 5 bases from J, the gap between germline ends came to 4 bases. This CDR3 has 12 amino acids. CDR1 is SEHNR, CDR2 FQNEAQ, per germline (reference sequence).

This chain uses TRBV7-9 with TRBJ1-1; TRBD1 might be the D (5 bases). Germline CDR1 SEHNR, CDR2 FQNEAQ (reference sequence). V lost 11 bases, J lost 1 base, and 17 bases lay in between. The CDR3 sequence is 14 residues long. In nucleotides, the CDR3 is TGTGCCGGCCGGCGGTCGGGGGAGAACACTGAAGCTTTCTTT. Protein: CAGRRSGENTEAFF. Full variable domain (missing parts from reference TRBV7-9 and TRBJ1-1): DTGVSQNPRHKITKRGQNVTFRCDPISEHNRLYWYRQTLGQGPEFLTYFQNEAQLEKSRLLSDRFSAERPKGSFSTLEIQRTEQGDSAMYLCAGRRSGENTEAFFGQGTRLTVV.

The V and J genes are TRBV15 and TRBJ1-5; no clear D gene. The V end was cut by 5 bases, the J end by 4 bases, with 12 bases between. Per the germline V gene, CDR1 is LNHNV and CDR2 is YYDKDF (reference sequence). The CDR3 totals 14 residues. CDR3 DNA: TGTGCCACCAGCCTGACGGTAGCAAATCAGCCCCAGCATTTT. This codes for CATSLTVANQPQHF.

The gene calls are TRBV6-4 and TRBJ2-3; TRBD2 matches at 11 bases. V gave up 1 base and J gave up 6 bases; unmatched junction bases: 6. The length of the CDR3 is 16 residues. CDR1 and CDR2 from the germline V gene are MRHNA and SNTAGT. The CDR3 DNA sequence: TGTGCCAGCAGTGACTTCCCGACTAGCGGGGACGATACGCAGTATTTT. Translation gives CASSDFPTSGDDTQYF.

This chain connects TRBV29-1 to TRBJ1-1; D ambiguous. The V and J ends lost 7 bases and 1 base respectively, with 16 bases between them. Germline values: CDR1 SQVTM, CDR2 ANQGSEA. The CDR3 totals 14 residues. The CDR3: CSGSPLWANTEAFF. The CDR3 DNA follows: TGCAGCGGTTCGCCCCTGTGGGCGAACACTGAAGCTTTCTTT.

V gene TRBV6-6 combines with J gene TRBJ1-5; D gene unclear. The CDR3 is 12 amino acids. Germline V gene data show CDR1 as MNHNY and CDR2 as SVGAGI (reference sequence). Trimming removed 2 bases at V and 7 bases at J, with 6 bases between. CDR3 residues: CASSYLGQPQHF. CDR3 bases: TGTGCCAGCAGTTACCTTGGCCAGCCCCAGCATTTT.

The chain combines TRBV19 with TRBJ2-7; weak D call: TRBD2 (5 bases). Germline V gives CDR1 LNHDA, CDR2 SQIVND (reference sequence). The CDR3 spans 16 residues. V dropped 2 bases and J dropped 5 bases, with 19 bases sitting between them. CDR3 sequence: CASSIKAGAVSDEQYF. CDR3 DNA sequence: TGTGCCAGTAGTATAAAGGCCGGAGCGGTGTCCGACGAGCAGTACTTC.

The DNA of the CDR3 is TGTGCCAGCAGCGGATCGACTAGAACCCAGTACTTC. Its translation: CASSGSTRTQYF. V usage is TRBV7-2 and J usage is TRBJ2-5; D perhaps matches TRBD2 (6 bases). The length of the CDR3 is 12 residues. Per germline, CDR1 SGHTA and CDR2 FQGNSA. V gave up 5 bases and J gave up 8 bases, with 12 bases separating them.

The rearrangement joins TRBV6-1 to TRBJ2-1, with 9 bases lining up with TRBD1. This CDR3 has 13 amino acids. The V gene end was trimmed by 7 bases and the J gene end by 12 bases; junction bases not matched to a gene: 10. Germline V gives CDR1 MNHNS, CDR2 SASEGT. The CDR3 loop reads CASTDRGGLWQFF. CDR3 DNA: TGTGCCAGCACGGACAGGGGAGGATTGTGGCAGTTCTTC.

The chain joins TRBV7-2 to TRBJ2-1, with 9 bases fitting TRBD2. V lost 5 bases, J lost 7 bases, and 9 bases stayed unmatched. Germline CDR1 and CDR2: SGHTA and FQGNSA. CDR3 length: 15 amino acids. CDR3 bases: TGTGCCAGCAGCCGTAGGGCGGGGGGGCTGAATGAGCAGTTCTTC. Protein product: CASSRRAGGLNEQFF.

The chain couples TRBV5-1 to TRBJ2-7; D unclear. CDR1 and CDR2 from the germline V gene are SGHRS and YFSETQ. The ends were cut back, 4 bases at V and 0 bases at J, with 11 bases in the middle. This CDR3 comprises 14 residues. In DNA form, the CDR3 reads TGCGCCAGCAGCCAAATAGAAAGCTCCTACGAGCAGTACTTC. It translates to CASSQIESSYEQYF.

The V call is TRBV2, the J call TRBJ1-1, with TRBD1 matching over 7 bases. Unmatched junction bases numbered 15, after V lost 8 bases and J lost 0 bases. Germline assignment: CDR1 SNHLY and CDR2 FYNNEI. CDR3 size: 17 residues. CDR3 bases: TGTGCCAGCCAGAGAAGGGGGCAAGTCGCGTTGAACACTGAAGCTTTCTTT. Amino acid sequence: CASQRRGQVALNTEAFF.

This clone occurred once. This chain links TRBV27 with TRBJ1-1; possibly TRBD1 for D (5 bases). Trimming cost V 3 bases and J 4 bases, with 12 bases left between them. Per the germline V gene, CDR1 is MNHEY and CDR2 is SMNVEV (reference sequence). The CDR3 totals 14 residues. CDR3 sequence: CASSFGGIGTEAFF. The CDR3 coding sequence is TGTGCCAGCAGTTTCGGGGGAATAGGCACTGAAGCTTTCTTT.

This rearrangement joins TRBV5-1 to TRBJ1-4; possibly TRBD1 for D (5 bases). Trimming removed 3 bases from V and 2 bases from J, with 11 bases in between. The germline CDR1 and CDR2 sequences are SGHRS and YFSETQ. The CDR3 sequence is 15 residues long. CDR3 sequence (DNA): TGCGCCAGCAGCTCAGGGTTAACGACTAATGAAAAACTGTTTTTT. Protein sequence: CASSSGLTTNEKLFF.

The rearrangement uses TRBV5-1 and TRBJ1-3, with 8 bases identical to TRBD1. Germline assignment: CDR1 SGHRS and CDR2 YFSETQ. J was trimmed by 0 bases and V by 1 base; bases with no gene match: 3. This CDR3 is 16 amino acids long. In nucleotides, the CDR3 is TGCGCCAGCAGCTTGAGGGGACAGGTCTCTGGAAACACCATATATTTT. Translated, it gives CASSLRGQVSGNTIYF.

Here the CDR3 reads CASSLALGDGYTF. The CDR3 DNA follows: TGTGCCAGCAGCTTGGCCCTAGGGGATGGCTACACCTTC. The rearrangement joins TRBV5-4 to TRBJ1-2, with D tentatively TRBD1 (5 bases). The length of the CDR3 is 13 residues. Trimming cost V 0 bases and J 6 bases, with 9 bases left between them. The germline CDR1 and CDR2 sequences are SGHNT and YYREEE (reference sequence).

The V and J genes are TRBV19 and TRBJ2-1; D might be TRBD2 (7 bases). V lost 10 bases to trimming and J lost 7 bases, with 17 bases between them. This CDR3 comprises 13 residues. In germline, CDR1 is LNHDA, CDR2 SQIVND (reference sequence). The CDR3 loop is CATAGAGVNEQFF. In DNA form, the CDR3 reads TGTGCCACCGCGGGGGCCGGAGTGAATGAGCAGTTCTTC.

The gene calls are TRBV14 and TRBJ2-2, with TRBD2 identical over 13 bases. Looked up from germline, CDR1 is SGHDN and CDR2 is FVKESK. The J segment lost 5 bases and the V segment lost 6 bases, leaving 15 bases of the junction unmatched. The CDR3 has 19 residues. CDR3 sequence (DNA): TGTGCCAGCAGGCAACTGAAACCTGGACTAGCGGGGGTAACCGGGGAGCTGTTTTTT. Its protein is CASRQLKPGLAGVTGELFF.

This clone was seen many times. The rearrangement links TRBV7-9 to TRBJ1-5; unclear D gene. The CDR3 length is 15 residues. The V gene's germline CDR1 is SEHNR and CDR2 FQNEAQ (reference sequence). Trimming took 1 base from V and 3 from J, leaving 10 bases between them. CDR3 in amino acids: CASSLDPSPNQPQHF. CDR3 nucleotides: TGTGCCAGCAGCTTAGACCCTAGCCCCAATCAGCCCCAGCATTTT.

The chain carries TRBV5-4 and TRBJ1-6; maybe TRBD1 (5 bases). V was trimmed by 2 bases and J by 6 bases, leaving 12 bases between them. This CDR3 has 15 amino acids. CDR1 is SGHNT, CDR2 YYREEE, per germline (reference sequence). CDR3: CASSLQVARNSPLHF. The CDR3, as DNA: TGTGCCAGCAGCTTACAGGTGGCTCGTAATTCACCCCTCCACTTT.

The rearrangement joins TRBV4-2 to TRBJ1-1; D may be TRBD1 (5 bases). V was pared by 2 bases and J by 3 bases, with 13 bases between. This CDR3 region has 15 residues. Germline values: CDR1 LGHNA, CDR2 YNFKEQ. The DNA of the CDR3 is TGTGCCAGCAGCCAACTAGACAGCAAGGACACTGAAGCTTTCTTT. Its translation is CASSQLDSKDTEAFF.

This chain links TRBV5-1 with TRBJ2-1, with D perhaps matching TRBD2 (7 bases). V lost 0 bases to trimming and J lost 6 bases, with 13 bases between them. Germline V CDR1 and CDR2: SGHRS, YFSETQ. The CDR3 has 15 residues. CDR3 protein: CASSLGRGRINEQFF. Here the CDR3 DNA reads TGCGCCAGCAGCTTGGGGCGGGGGCGGATCAATGAGCAGTTCTTC.

Notes on this clone: An end of the junction does not agree with germline; a read error may underlie this. The CDR3 protein is CAPSRAPRQGEETQYF. In DNA form, the CDR3 reads TGTGCCCCCAGCAGGGCCCCACGACAGGGTGAAGAGACCCAGTACTTC. The gene calls are TRBV15 and TRBJ2-5; 7 bases align to TRBD1. The CDR3 is made up of 16 amino acids. The germline V gene encodes CDR1 LNHNV and CDR2 YYDKDF (reference sequence).